Listed below are T cell receptor beta chains from one sample, sequenced in a study of cytomegalovirus exposure and HLA in healthy donors. Only in-frame clones appear in the TCRdb table, and some are missing; sequencing was by immunoSEQ multiplex PCR. The sample lists roughly 110,000 clones, more than 70% occurring once. The sequencing input was PBMCs. The source is a man aged 18 to 35 in good health and CMV-seronegative. Both conserved end residues are part of each CDR3. Each record gives: CDR3 DNA, CDR3 protein, D gene, V gene, J gene, clone size. A D gene is named only where the DNA matches it firmly. The listing skips clone size in some rows; elsewhere it reads once, few, many or a size class.

TGTGCCAGTTCCGGGGGACAGGGGTGGGAGCAGCCCCAGCATTTT,CASSGGQGWEQPQHF,TRBD1,TRBV19,TRBJ1-5,few
TGTGCCAGCAGTGAAGCGTTTCGGGATCAGCCCCAGCATTTT,CASSEAFRDQPQHF,-,TRBV2,TRBJ1-5,-
TGTGCCAGCAAGGATGGAGGGGTCCCCTCGGATACGCAGTATTTT,CASKDGGVPSDTQYF,-,TRBV6-1,TRBJ2-3,-
TGTGCCAGCAGCCCCCGGGGGGCAACTAATGAAAAACTGTTTTTT,CASSPRGATNEKLFF,-,TRBV11-2,TRBJ1-4,-
TGTGCCAGCAGCCAAGTTCAGGTCCGGTCCCTTGGGGCTCTATATGGCTACCCCTTC,CASSQVQVRSLGALYGYPF,-,TRBV4-2,TRBJ1-2,-
TGTGCCAGCAGCTACCCGGGCGGGGAGCTGTTTTTT,CASSYPGGELFF,-,TRBV7-2,TRBJ2-2,-
TGTGCCAGCAGTGAAACGAGACGGGGTGTCGAGCAGTACTTC,CASSETRRGVEQYF,-,TRBV2,TRBJ2-7,-
TGCGCCAGCAGTGAGTCTTTGGGACTTCAGCCCCAGCATTTT,CASSESLGLQPQHF,-,TRBV10-2,TRBJ1-5,-
TGTGCCAGCAGCTTGGTTGGAGGTGCCGAGCAGTACTTC,CASSLVGGAEQYF,-,TRBV5-4,TRBJ2-7,few
TGTGCCAGCAGCGTAGAAGGGGATTCTGGAAACACCATATATTTT,CASSVEGDSGNTIYF,-,TRBV9,TRBJ1-3,-
TGCGCCAGCAGCCCGGACAGGAGTGCAACTAATGAAAAACTGTTTTTT,CASSPDRSATNEKLFF,TRBD1,TRBV5-1,TRBJ1-4,-
TGCAGCGTTGAGCGTTGGGGGCCTGGGGCCAACGTCCTGACTTTC,CSVERWGPGANVLTF,-,TRBV29-1,TRBJ2-6,-
TGTGCCAGCAGTGATTCGTCGACAGGGGGCTACGAGCAGTACTTC,CASSDSSTGGYEQYF,TRBD1,TRBV2,TRBJ2-7,-
TGTGCCAGCAGCTTGGGGTGGGCGGGGAATGAGCAGTTCTTC,CASSLGWAGNEQFF,-,TRBV5-4,TRBJ2-1,-
TGCGCCAGCAGCTACCGGGACAGGAGAAAAAACACAGATACGCAGTATTTT,CASSYRDRRKNTDTQYF,TRBD1,TRBV4-1,TRBJ2-3,-
TGTGCCAGCAGCTTACTTCCCAGCTTAGGAGTCTACACCTTC,CASSLLPSLGVYTF,-,TRBV13,TRBJ1-2,-
TGCAGCGTAGCCGGGACAGGGGGCACAGATACGCAGTATTTT,CSVAGTGGTDTQYF,TRBD1,TRBV29-1,TRBJ2-3,-
TGTGCCAGCAGTGAGGGACAGGCCACAGATACGCAGTATTTT,CASSEGQATDTQYF,TRBD1,TRBV6-4,TRBJ2-3,few
TGTGCCAGCAGTCACCGCCCTAGTGTCTACGAGCAGTACTTC,CASSHRPSVYEQYF,-,TRBV6-1,TRBJ2-7,few
TGCGCCAGCAGCTTGGCCAGAAAAGAGTTGGAGGAGCAGTACTTC,CASSLARKELEEQYF,-,TRBV5-1,TRBJ2-7,-
TGTGCCAGCAGCCAAGAAGGACAGAGCTCCTACAATGAGCAGTTCTTC,CASSQEGQSSYNEQFF,-,TRBV4-2,TRBJ2-1,few
TGTGCCAGCAGCATGGGGGTGTTTGGGACAGGCGTCTACGAGCAGTACTTC,CASSMGVFGTGVYEQYF,TRBD1,TRBV7-8,TRBJ2-7,-
TGTGCCAGCAGACCATCGGGTGCAGCTAACTATGGCTACACCTTC,CASRPSGAANYGYTF,-,TRBV27,TRBJ1-2,-
TGTGCCAGCAGCTTTCAGGGGGGCAGAGAGACCCAGTACTTC,CASSFQGGRETQYF,-,TRBV7-3,TRBJ2-5,many
TGTGCCAGCAGTGAAGCGCTTCGGGGGATAATGTTCTTC,CASSEALRGIMFF,-,TRBV2,TRBJ2-1,few
TGCGCCAGCAGCCCCTCGCCGGGACTAGCGGGGGGGCGCAATGAGCAGTTCTTC,CASSPSPGLAGGRNEQFF,TRBD2,TRBV5-1,TRBJ2-1,-
TGCAGCGTTGAAGATTTCCCCATGAGGCCAGGGACTAACTCCTACGAGCAGTACTTC,CSVEDFPMRPGTNSYEQYF,TRBD2,TRBV29-1,TRBJ2-7,-
TGCAGCGGGGAGTTAGCGGGGAGAGACAATGAGCAGTTCTTC,CSGELAGRDNEQFF,TRBD2,TRBV29-1,TRBJ2-1,-
TGTGCCAGCGCGCCAGGGCCCGGACTAGGCGATCATGAGCAGTTCTTC,CASAPGPGLGDHEQFF,TRBD2,TRBV7-3,TRBJ2-1,-
TGTGCCAGCAGCTTAAGGGGGCCCAACCAAGAGACCCAGTACTTC,CASSLRGPNQETQYF,TRBD1,TRBV7-7,TRBJ2-5,-
TGTGCCACCTTACCTTCACAGGGTGTCACCTACGAGCAGTACTTC,CATLPSQGVTYEQYF,-,TRBV6-5,TRBJ2-7,-
TGTGCCAGCAGTTCCGGGACAGCTAATTCACCCCTCCACTTT,CASSSGTANSPLHF,TRBD1,TRBV6-1,TRBJ1-6,-
TGTGCCAGCAGCGTAGAACAGGGGAATTCACCCCTCCACTTT,CASSVEQGNSPLHF,TRBD1,TRBV9,TRBJ1-6,-
TGCGCCAGCAGCTTGACTCTAGCGGGGGCACGCTACAATGAGCAGTTCTTC,CASSLTLAGARYNEQFF,TRBD2,TRBV5-1,TRBJ2-1,-
TGTGCCAGCAGCCAAGAATTGTCCGGGGTTGGCAATCAGCCCCAGCATTTT,CASSQELSGVGNQPQHF,-,TRBV14,TRBJ1-5,-
TGCGCCAGCAGCTCTCTTGGGACAGGACAAGAGACCCAGTACTTC,CASSSLGTGQETQYF,TRBD1,TRBV5-1,TRBJ2-5,-
TGTGCCAGTAGTATAGACGGGATGAAAAACAATGAGCAGTTCTTC,CASSIDGMKNNEQFF,-,TRBV19,TRBJ2-1,-
TGCGCCAGCAGCTTAGAGGGCAGAGAGCAGTTCTTC,CASSLEGREQFF,-,TRBV5-1,TRBJ2-1,-
TGTGCTAGCAGCTTAGCGGCCTCCTACGAGCAGTACTTC,CASSLAASYEQYF,-,TRBV7-7,TRBJ2-7,few
TGTGCCAGCAGCCTCGACAGCTCTTATGGCTACACCTTC,CASSLDSSYGYTF,-,TRBV7-2,TRBJ1-2,-
TGTGCCAGCTCACCCGGGACTAGCCCTAGGGCCCAGTACTTC,CASSPGTSPRAQYF,TRBD2,TRBV18,TRBJ2-5,few
TGTGCCAGCAGCTACCGGGACACTGGCTGGTACGAGCAGTACTTC,CASSYRDTGWYEQYF,-,TRBV5-5,TRBJ2-7,-
TGTGCCAGCAGCCGCTCCAGCGAAGAGACCCAGTACTTC,CASSRSSEETQYF,-,TRBV7-3,TRBJ2-5,-
TGTGCCAGCAGCATTTGGACAGACGCTAACTATGGCTACACCTTC,CASSIWTDANYGYTF,-,TRBV9,TRBJ1-2,-
TGTGCCACCAGCAGCGTAGACAGGGGACGGGGTGGCTACACCTTC,CATSSVDRGRGGYTF,TRBD1,TRBV15,TRBJ1-2,-
TGCGCCAGCAGCTTGTTGGAGTACAATGAGCAGTTCTTC,CASSLLEYNEQFF,-,TRBV5-1,TRBJ2-1,-